The clone carrying this T cell receptor beta chain was seen more than once but under ten times. Its antigen is not identified. Germline V gene lookup returns CDR1 ENHRY and CDR2 SYGVKD. The CDR3 has 17 amino acids. V shed 0 bases and J 2 bases; nucleotides not matched to a gene: 5. Measured with immunoSEQ multiplex PCR; TCRdb has only the in-frame clones, and not every one. The repertoire holds around 140,000 clones, with 85% to 95% as singletons. These data come from a study of T cell responses to AZD1222 COVID-19 vaccine. Study-wide results and limits: Among vaccine-associated CD4 TCRs, coverage spanned spike, with dominance at 160-218 and 743-854.

Material: peripheral blood, obtained on day 0 of AZD1222 vaccination. V gene TRBV10-3 combines with J gene TRBJ2-3; TRBD2 aligns across 10 bases. The clonotype comes from an adult in good health. Written as DNA, the CDR3 is TGTGCCATCAGTGAGTCCACTAGCGGGGACATCACAGATACGCAGTATTTT. Translation: CAISESTSGDITDTQYF.